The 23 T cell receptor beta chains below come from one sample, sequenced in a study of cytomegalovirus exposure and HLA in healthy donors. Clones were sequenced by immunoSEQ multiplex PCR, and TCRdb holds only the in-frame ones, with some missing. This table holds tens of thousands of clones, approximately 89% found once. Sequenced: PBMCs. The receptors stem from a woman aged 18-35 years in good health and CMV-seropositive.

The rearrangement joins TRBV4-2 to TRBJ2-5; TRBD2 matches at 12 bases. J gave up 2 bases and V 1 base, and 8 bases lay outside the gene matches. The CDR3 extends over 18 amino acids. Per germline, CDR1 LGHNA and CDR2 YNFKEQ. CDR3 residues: CASSQAPSGGAGQETQYF. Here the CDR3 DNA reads TGTGCCAGCAGCCAAGCGCCTAGCGGGGGGGCTGGGCAAGAGACCCAGTACTTC.

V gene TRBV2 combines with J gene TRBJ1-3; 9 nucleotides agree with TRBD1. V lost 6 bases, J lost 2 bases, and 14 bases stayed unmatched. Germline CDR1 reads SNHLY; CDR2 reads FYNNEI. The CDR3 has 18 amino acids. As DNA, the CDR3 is TGTGCCAGCAGCGGGGACAGGGTCAGGCCGCCGACTGGAAACACCATATATTTT. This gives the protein CASSGDRVRPPTGNTIYF.

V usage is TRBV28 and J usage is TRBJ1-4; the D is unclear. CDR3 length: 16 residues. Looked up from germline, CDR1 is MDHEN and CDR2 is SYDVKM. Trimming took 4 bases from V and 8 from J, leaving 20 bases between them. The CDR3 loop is CASSSLRGDLNEKLFF. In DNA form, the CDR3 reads TGTGCCAGCAGTTCTCTCCGGGGTGACTTAAACGAAAAACTGTTTTTT.

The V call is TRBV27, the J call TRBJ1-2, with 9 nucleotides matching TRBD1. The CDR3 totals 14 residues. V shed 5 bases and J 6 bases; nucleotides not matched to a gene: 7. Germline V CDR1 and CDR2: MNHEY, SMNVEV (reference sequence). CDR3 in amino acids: CASSLQGAGNGYTF. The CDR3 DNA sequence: TGTGCCAGCAGTCTACAGGGGGCAGGGAATGGCTACACCTTC.

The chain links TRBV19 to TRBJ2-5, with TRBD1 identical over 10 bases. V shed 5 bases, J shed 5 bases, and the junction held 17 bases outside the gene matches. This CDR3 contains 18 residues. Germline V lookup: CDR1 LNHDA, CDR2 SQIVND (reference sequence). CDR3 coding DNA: TGTGCCAGTAGTTCCCGCTCGGGACAGGGGTCTTCCAGGGAGACCCAGTACTTC. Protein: CASSSRSGQGSSRETQYF.

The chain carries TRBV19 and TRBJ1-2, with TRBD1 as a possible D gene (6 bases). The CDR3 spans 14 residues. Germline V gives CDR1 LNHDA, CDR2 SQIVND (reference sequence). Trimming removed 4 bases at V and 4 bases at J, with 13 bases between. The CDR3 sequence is CASSTKTGIYGYTF. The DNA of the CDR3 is TGTGCCAGTAGTACTAAGACAGGTATCTATGGCTACACCTTC. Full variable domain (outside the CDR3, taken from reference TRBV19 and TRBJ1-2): DGGITQSPKYLFRKEGQNVTLSCEQNLNHDAMYWYRQDPGQGLRLIYYSQIVNDFQKGDIAEGYSVSREKKESFPLTVTSAQKNPTAFYLCASSTKTGIYGYTFGSGTRLTVV.

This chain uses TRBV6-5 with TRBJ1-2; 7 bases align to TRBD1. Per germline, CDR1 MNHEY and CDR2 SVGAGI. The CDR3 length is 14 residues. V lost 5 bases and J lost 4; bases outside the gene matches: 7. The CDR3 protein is CASSRGREGYGYTF. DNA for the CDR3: TGTGCCAGCAGTAGGGGGCGGGAGGGCTATGGCTACACCTTC.

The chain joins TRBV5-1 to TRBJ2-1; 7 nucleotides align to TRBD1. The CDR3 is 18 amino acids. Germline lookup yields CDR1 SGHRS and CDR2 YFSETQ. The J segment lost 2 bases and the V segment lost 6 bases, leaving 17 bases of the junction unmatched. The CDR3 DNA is TGCGCCAGCAACCTTATCCCATCCGGGACAGTAACCTACAATGAGCAGTTCTTC. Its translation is CASNLIPSGTVTYNEQFF.

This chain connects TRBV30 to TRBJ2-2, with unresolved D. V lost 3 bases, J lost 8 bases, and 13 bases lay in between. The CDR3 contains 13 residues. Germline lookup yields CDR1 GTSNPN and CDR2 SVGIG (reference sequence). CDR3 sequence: CAWRPGITGELFF. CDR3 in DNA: TGTGCCTGGAGGCCAGGAATTACTGGGGAGCTGTTTTTT.

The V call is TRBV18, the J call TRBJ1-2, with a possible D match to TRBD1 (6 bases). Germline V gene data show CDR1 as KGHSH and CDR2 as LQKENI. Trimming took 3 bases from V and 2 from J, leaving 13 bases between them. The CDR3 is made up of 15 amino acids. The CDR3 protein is CASSPTTGQNYGYTF. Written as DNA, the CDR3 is TGTGCCAGCTCACCGACGACAGGCCAGAACTATGGCTACACCTTC.

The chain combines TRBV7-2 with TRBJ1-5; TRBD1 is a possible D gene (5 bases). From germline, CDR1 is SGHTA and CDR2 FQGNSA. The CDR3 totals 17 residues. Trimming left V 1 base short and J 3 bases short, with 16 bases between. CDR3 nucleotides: TGTGCCAGCAGCTTAGTTAGGGGAGGGGCATCCAATCAGCCCCAGCATTTT. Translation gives CASSLVRGGASNQPQHF.

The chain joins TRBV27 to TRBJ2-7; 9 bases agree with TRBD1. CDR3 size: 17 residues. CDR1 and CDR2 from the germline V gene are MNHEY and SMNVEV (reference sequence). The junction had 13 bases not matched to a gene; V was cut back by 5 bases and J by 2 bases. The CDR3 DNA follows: TGTGCCAGCAGTATAGGGGGGGGACAGGGAAGACCCTACGAGCAGTACTTC. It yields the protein CASSIGGGQGRPYEQYF.

For the CDR3, the DNA is TGTGCCAGTAGTATGATAAGCGGGGGACCAGATACGCAGTATTTT. This codes for CASSMISGGPDTQYF. This chain uses TRBV19 with TRBJ2-3, with 8 bases aligning to TRBD2. There are 15 residues in the CDR3. Trimming removed 3 bases from V and 4 bases from J; junction bases left unmatched: 6. The germline V gene encodes CDR1 LNHDA and CDR2 SQIVND (reference sequence).

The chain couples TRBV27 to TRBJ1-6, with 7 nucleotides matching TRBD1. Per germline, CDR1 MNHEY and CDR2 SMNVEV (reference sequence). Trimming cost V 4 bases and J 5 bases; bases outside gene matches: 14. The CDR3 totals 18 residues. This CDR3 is CASSSSSDRVVDNSPLHF. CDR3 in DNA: TGTGCCAGCAGTTCTTCTTCAGACAGGGTAGTGGATAATTCACCCCTCCACTTT.

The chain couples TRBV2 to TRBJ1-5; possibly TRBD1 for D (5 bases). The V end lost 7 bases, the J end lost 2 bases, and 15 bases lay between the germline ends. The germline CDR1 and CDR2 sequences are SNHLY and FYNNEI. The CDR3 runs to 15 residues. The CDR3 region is CASKAQGYGNQPQHF. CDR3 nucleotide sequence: TGTGCCAGCAAGGCCCAGGGATATGGCAATCAGCCCCAGCATTTT.

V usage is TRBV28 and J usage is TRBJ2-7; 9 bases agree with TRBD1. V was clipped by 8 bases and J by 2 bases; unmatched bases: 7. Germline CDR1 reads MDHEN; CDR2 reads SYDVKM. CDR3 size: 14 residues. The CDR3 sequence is CASRVTGGTYEQYF. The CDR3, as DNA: TGTGCCAGCCGAGTGACAGGGGGTACCTACGAGCAGTACTTC.

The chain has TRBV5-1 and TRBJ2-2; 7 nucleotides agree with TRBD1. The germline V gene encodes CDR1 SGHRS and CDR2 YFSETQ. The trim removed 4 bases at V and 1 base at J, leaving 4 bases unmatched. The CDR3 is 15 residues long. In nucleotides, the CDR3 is TGCGCCAGCAGCATACGGACAGGGAACACCGGGGAGCTGTTTTTT. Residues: CASSIRTGNTGELFF.

In nucleotides, the CDR3 is TGTGCCAGCAGCTGGGGACTAGCGGGGACGGTTGAGCAGTTCTTC. Translated: CASSWGLAGTVEQFF. The rearrangement uses TRBV4-2 and TRBJ2-1, with 13 bases lining up with TRBD2. J was trimmed by 9 bases and V by 5 bases; bases with no gene match: 7. The CDR3 covers 15 residues. CDR1 and CDR2 from the germline V gene are LGHNA and YNFKEQ.

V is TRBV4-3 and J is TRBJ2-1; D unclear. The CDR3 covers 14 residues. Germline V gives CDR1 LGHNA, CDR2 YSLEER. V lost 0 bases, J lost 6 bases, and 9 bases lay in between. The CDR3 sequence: CASSQDRKSNEQFF. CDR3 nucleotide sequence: TGCGCCAGCAGCCAAGATCGCAAGAGCAATGAGCAGTTCTTC.

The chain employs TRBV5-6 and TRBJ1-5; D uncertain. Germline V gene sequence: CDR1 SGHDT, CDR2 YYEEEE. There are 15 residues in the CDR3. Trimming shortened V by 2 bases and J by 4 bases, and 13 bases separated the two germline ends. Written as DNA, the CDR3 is TGTGCCAGCAGCTTCTCCATCCTCAGAAATCAGCCCCAGCATTTT. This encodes CASSFSILRNQPQHF.

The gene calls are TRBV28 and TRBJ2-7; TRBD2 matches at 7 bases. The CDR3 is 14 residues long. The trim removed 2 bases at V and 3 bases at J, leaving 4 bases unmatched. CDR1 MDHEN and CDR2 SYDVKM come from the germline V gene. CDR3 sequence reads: CASSLGGGSYEQYF. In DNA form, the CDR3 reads TGTGCCAGCAGTTTAGGCGGCGGGAGCTACGAGCAGTACTTC.

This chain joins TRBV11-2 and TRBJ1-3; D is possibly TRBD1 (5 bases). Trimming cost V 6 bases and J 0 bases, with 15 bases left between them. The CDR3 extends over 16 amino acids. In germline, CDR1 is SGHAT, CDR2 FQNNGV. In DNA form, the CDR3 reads TGTGCCAGCAGGCGGGTGGGGGGGAGCTCTGGAAACACCATATATTTT. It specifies CASRRVGGSSGNTIYF.

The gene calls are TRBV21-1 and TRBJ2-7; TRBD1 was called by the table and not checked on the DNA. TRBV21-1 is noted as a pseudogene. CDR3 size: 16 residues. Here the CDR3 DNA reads TGTGCCAGCAGCAGCCCCTTAAAGGACAGACTATACGAGCAGTACTTC. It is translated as CASSSPLKDRLYEQYF.